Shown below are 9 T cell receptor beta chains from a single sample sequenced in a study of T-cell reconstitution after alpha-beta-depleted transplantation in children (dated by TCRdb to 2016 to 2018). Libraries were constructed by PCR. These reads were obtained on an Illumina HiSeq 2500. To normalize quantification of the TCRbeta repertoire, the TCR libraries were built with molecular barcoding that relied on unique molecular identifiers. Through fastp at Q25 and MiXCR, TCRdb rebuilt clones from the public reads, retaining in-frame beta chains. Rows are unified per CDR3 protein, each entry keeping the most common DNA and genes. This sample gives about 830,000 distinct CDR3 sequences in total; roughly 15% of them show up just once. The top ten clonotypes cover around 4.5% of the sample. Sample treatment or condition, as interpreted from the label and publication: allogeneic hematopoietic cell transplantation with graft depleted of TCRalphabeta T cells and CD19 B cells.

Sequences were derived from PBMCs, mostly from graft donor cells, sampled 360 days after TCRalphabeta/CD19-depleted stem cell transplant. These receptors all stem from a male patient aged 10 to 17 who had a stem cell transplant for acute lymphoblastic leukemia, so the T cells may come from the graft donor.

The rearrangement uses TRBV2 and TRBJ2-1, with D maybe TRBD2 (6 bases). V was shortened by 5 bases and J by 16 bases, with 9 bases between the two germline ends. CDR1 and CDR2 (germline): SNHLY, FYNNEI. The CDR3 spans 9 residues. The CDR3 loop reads CASSRDSFF. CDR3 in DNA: TGTGCCAGCAGTCGGGACTCCTTCTTC.

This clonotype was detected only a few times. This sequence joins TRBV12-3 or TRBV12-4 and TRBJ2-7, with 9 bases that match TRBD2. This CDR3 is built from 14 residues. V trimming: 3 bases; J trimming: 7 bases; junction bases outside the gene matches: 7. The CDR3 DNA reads TGTGCCAGCAGTTTTAGCGGGAGAGTAGGGGAGCAGTACTTC. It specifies CASSFSGRVGEQYF.

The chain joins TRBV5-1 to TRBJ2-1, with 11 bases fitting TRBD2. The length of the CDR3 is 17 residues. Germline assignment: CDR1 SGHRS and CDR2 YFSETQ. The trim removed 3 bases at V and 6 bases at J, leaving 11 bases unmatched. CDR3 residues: CASSSLILAGGPNEQFF. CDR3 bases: TGCGCCAGCAGCTCTCTCATCCTAGCGGGAGGCCCCAATGAGCAGTTCTTC. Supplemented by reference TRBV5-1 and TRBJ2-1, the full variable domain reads KAGVTQTPRYLIKTRGQQVTLSCSPISGHRSVSWYQQTPGQGLQFLFEYFSETQRNKGNFPGRFSGRQFSNSRSEMNVSTLELGDSALYLCASSSLILAGGPNEQFFGPGTRLTVL.

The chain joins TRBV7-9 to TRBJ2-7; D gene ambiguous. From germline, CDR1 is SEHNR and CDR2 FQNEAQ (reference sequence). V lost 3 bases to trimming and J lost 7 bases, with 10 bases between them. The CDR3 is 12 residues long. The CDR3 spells CASSFPDREQYF. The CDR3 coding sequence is TGTGCCAGCAGCTTCCCTGACCGGGAGCAGTACTTC. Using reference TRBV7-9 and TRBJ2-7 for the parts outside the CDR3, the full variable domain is DTGVSQNPRHKITKRGQNVTFRCDPISEHNRLYWYRQTLGQGPEFLTYFQNEAQLEKSRLLSDRFSAERPKGSFSTLEIQRTEQGDSAMYLCASSFPDREQYFGPGTRLTVT.

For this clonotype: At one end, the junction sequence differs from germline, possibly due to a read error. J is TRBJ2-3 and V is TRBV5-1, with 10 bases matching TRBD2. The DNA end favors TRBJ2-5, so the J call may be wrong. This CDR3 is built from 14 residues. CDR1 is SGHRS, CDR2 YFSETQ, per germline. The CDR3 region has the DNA TGTGCCAGCAGTTTAAGGCTAGCGGGAGATACCCAGTACTTC. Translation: CASSLRLAGDTQYF.

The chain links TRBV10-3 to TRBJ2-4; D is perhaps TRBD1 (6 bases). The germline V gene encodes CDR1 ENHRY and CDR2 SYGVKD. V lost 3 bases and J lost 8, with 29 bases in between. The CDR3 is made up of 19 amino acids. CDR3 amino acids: CAISDSPRWNRAVRHIQYF. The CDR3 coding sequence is TGTGCCATCAGTGACTCTCCTCGGTGGAACAGGGCAGTAAGACACATTCAGTACTTC.

In DNA form, the CDR3 reads TGTGCCAGCAGTGAATCGGTTGTCACCGACACAGATACGCAGTATTTT. Its translation is CASSESVVTDTDTQYF. The rearrangement uses TRBV25-1 and TRBJ2-3, with D hard to call. CDR1 is MGHDK and CDR2 is SYGVNS in the germline V gene. This CDR3 is 16 amino acids long. V was cut by 1 base and J by 2 bases, with 13 bases left in between. Using reference TRBV25-1 and TRBJ2-3 for the parts outside the CDR3, the full variable domain is EADIYQTPRYLVIGTGKKITLECSQTMGHDKMYWYQQDPGMELHLIHYSYGVNSTEKGDLSSESTVSRIRTEHFPLTLESARPSHTSQYLCASSESVVTDTDTQYFGPGTRLTVL.

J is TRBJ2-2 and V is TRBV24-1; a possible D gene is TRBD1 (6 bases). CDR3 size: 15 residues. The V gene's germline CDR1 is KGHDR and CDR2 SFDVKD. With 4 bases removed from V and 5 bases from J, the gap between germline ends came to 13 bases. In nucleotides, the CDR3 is TGTGCCACCAGTGACGTTTACAGGGCGACCGGGGAGCTGTTTTTT. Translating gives CATSDVYRATGELFF.

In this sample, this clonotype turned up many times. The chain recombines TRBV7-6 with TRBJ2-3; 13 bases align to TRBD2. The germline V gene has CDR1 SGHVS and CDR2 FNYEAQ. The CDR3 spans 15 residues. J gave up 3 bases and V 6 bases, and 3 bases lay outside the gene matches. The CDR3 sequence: CASSLTSGGTDTQYF. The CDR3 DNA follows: TGTGCCAGCAGTTTGACTAGCGGGGGGACAGATACGCAGTATTTT.